The 25 T cell receptor beta chains below were found in one sample sequenced in a study of cytomegalovirus exposure and HLA in healthy donors (dated by TCRdb to 2016 to 2017). The library relied on the immunoSEQ multiplex PCR assay. The multiplex PCR relied on a mix of 60 forward primers for TCR Vbeta segments and 13 reverse primers for TCR Jbeta segments. In its TCRdb copy, this immuneACCESS table keeps in-frame sequences only and misses some clones. Where compared with another copy, unresolved V genes explain less than half of these, and the others have no known cause. Here the sample has about 200,000 clones; about 12% occur a single time. The ten biggest clones cover over 6.5% of the sample. Source material: PBMCs. The receptors were gathered from a man aged 50 to 59 in good health and CMV-seropositive.

This clone was seen only a few times. This rearrangement joins TRBV11-3 to TRBJ1-5; D gene uncertain. The CDR3 covers 14 residues. Trimming shortened V by 5 bases and J by 7 bases, and 15 bases separated the two germline ends. The germline gives CDR1 SGHNT, CDR2 YENEEA. CDR3 sequence reads: CASSTGVEGQPQHF. CDR3 bases: TGTGCCAGCAGCACCGGGGTGGAGGGACAGCCCCAGCATTTT.

This clone was picked up a small number of times. The rearrangement links TRBV6-5 to TRBJ2-2; 8 nucleotides line up with TRBD1. The V segment lost 5 bases and the J segment 3 bases; nucleotides outside the gene matches: 5. CDR1 is MNHEY, CDR2 SVGAGI, per germline. The CDR3 has 15 amino acids. This CDR3 reads CASSNRGAYTGELFF. Written as DNA, the CDR3 is TGTGCCAGCAGTAACAGGGGGGCTTACACCGGGGAGCTGTTTTTT.

A few counts support this clone. The rearrangement joins TRBV29-1 to TRBJ1-1, with D perhaps matching TRBD1 (5 bases). Trimming stripped 4 bases from V and 8 bases from J, with 14 bases between. This CDR3 has 12 residues. Germline loops: CDR1 SQVTM, CDR2 ANQGSEA. The CDR3: CSVGRATKEAFF. In DNA form, the CDR3 reads TGCAGCGTTGGCAGGGCCACAAAGGAAGCTTTCTTT. The variable domain in full, with the rest retrieved from reference TRBV29-1 and TRBJ1-1, is SAVISQKPSRDICQRGTSLTIQCQVDSQVTMMFWYRQQPGQSLTLIATANQGSEATYESGFVIDKFPISRPNLTFSTLTVSNMSPEDSSIYLCSVGRATKEAFFGQGTRLTVV.

The chain links TRBV19 to TRBJ2-2; D not resolved. Deletions cut 3 bases from V and 6 bases from J, with 17 bases between. CDR1 LNHDA and CDR2 SQIVND come from the germline V gene (reference sequence). This CDR3 is 16 amino acids long. This chain's CDR3 is CASSIHRMLGAGELFF. As DNA, the CDR3 is TGTGCCAGTAGTATCCACAGAATGTTAGGTGCCGGGGAGCTGTTTTTT.

The chain couples TRBV6-1 to TRBJ2-7, with D perhaps TRBD2 (5 bases). CDR1 is MNHNS and CDR2 is SASEGT in the germline V gene. Trimming took 4 bases from V and 3 from J, leaving 7 bases between them. CDR3 length: 12 residues. CDR3 region: CASSGGSYEQYF. CDR3 nucleotide sequence: TGTGCCAGCAGTGGAGGGAGCTACGAGCAGTACTTC.

The gene calls are TRBV5-1 and TRBJ2-1, with TRBD1 matching 9 bases. V dropped 4 bases and J dropped 3; count of bases not matched to a gene: 5. The CDR3 extends over 15 amino acids. Germline assignment: CDR1 SGHRS and CDR2 YFSETQ. CDR3 in DNA: TGCGCCAGCAGCCGCGGGACAGGGAACTACAATGAGCAGTTCTTC. It codes for CASSRGTGNYNEQFF. Supplemented by reference TRBV5-1 and TRBJ2-1, the full variable domain reads KAGVTQTPRYLIKTRGQQVTLSCSPISGHRSVSWYQQTPGQGLQFLFEYFSETQRNKGNFPGRFSGRQFSNSRSEMNVSTLELGDSALYLCASSRGTGNYNEQFFGPGTRLTVL.

In this sample, this clone turned up a few times. The chain recombines TRBV10-3 with TRBJ2-2; a possible D gene is TRBD2 (7 bases). CDR1 ENHRY and CDR2 SYGVKD come from the germline V gene. The V end was cut by 11 bases, the J end by 3 bases, with 28 bases between. This CDR3 region has 18 residues. The CDR3 spells CALGSPGGGRGHTGELFF. The CDR3 bases are TGTGCCCTCGGGTCCCCCGGCGGGGGACGGGGGCACACCGGGGAGCTGTTTTTT.

This clone was observed a handful of times. The rearrangement uses TRBV5-6 and TRBJ2-5, with TRBD2 matching 14 bases. The CDR3 sequence is 15 residues long. Germline V lookup: CDR1 SGHDT, CDR2 YYEEEE. J lost 4 bases, V lost 3 bases, and 2 bases had no gene match. The DNA for the CDR3 is TGTGCCAGCAGCTGGACTAGCGGGGGGCCAGAGACCCAGTACTTC. Translating gives CASSWTSGGPETQYF.

This clone was detected only a few times. V and J are TRBV7-2 and TRBJ1-5; 7 nucleotides align to TRBD1. Trimming took 5 bases from V and 0 from J; bases not matched to a gene: 4. The CDR3 is 15 amino acids. Germline V gene sequence: CDR1 SGHTA, CDR2 FQGNSA. CDR3 amino acids: CASSRQGYSNQPQHF. The CDR3 nucleotides read TGTGCCAGCAGCAGACAGGGATATAGCAATCAGCCCCAGCATTTT.

Here the CDR3 reads CASRPQVPGGYTF. The CDR3 region has the DNA TGTGCCAGCAGGCCACAGGTTCCTGGGGGCTACACCTTC. The rearrangement joins TRBV2 to TRBJ1-2; tentatively, D is TRBD1 (5 bases). This CDR3 contains 13 residues. CDR1 SNHLY and CDR2 FYNNEI come from the germline V gene. Trimming shortened V by 6 bases and J by 8 bases, and 16 bases separated the two germline ends.

This clone has only a few counts. The chain links TRBV10-3 to TRBJ1-5; D is unclear. CDR3 length: 14 residues. Trimming pared 11 bases from V and 0 bases from J, leaving 14 bases between. CDR1 and CDR2 from the germline V gene are ENHRY and SYGVKD. Here the CDR3 DNA reads TGTGCCGCCAGCCGGGAAAATAGCAATCAGCCCCAGCATTTT. This codes for CAASRENSNQPQHF.

This clone was counted between two and nine times. The rearrangement links TRBV2 to TRBJ1-6, with D unclear. Deletions cut 6 bases from V and 6 bases from J, with 6 bases between. Germline V lookup: CDR1 SNHLY, CDR2 FYNNEI. The CDR3 sequence is 12 residues long. CDR3 DNA: TGTGCCAGCAGGCGTCTTAATTCACCCCTCCACTTT. Protein sequence: CASRRLNSPLHF.

A few counts support this clone. The chain links TRBV25-1 to TRBJ1-1; D unresolved. The V and J ends lost 6 bases and 0 bases respectively, with 8 bases between them. This CDR3 region has 13 residues. CDR1 and CDR2 from the germline V gene are MGHDK and SYGVNS. CDR3 sequence: CASRLSVNTEAFF. The CDR3 DNA sequence: TGTGCCAGCAGATTATCCGTGAACACTGAAGCTTTCTTT.

The chain combines TRBV7-2 with TRBJ2-2; maybe TRBD2 (6 bases). This CDR3 is built from 17 residues. CDR1 and CDR2 (germline): SGHTA, FQGNSA. V gave up 0 bases and J gave up 7 bases, with 18 bases separating them. CDR3 protein: CASSLARGIRGGGELFF. In DNA form, the CDR3 reads TGTGCCAGCAGCTTAGCGCGGGGAATCCGTGGCGGCGGGGAGCTGTTTTTT.

The rearrangement uses TRBV7-2 and TRBJ2-2; 10 bases map to TRBD2. The V segment lost 6 bases and the J segment 3 bases; nucleotides outside the gene matches: 13. The CDR3 is 18 amino acids. CDR1 and CDR2 from the germline V gene are SGHTA and FQGNSA. CDR3 bases: TGTGCCAGCAGTCAAGGGGCTAGCGGGGGCTCCTACACCGGGGAGCTGTTTTTT. As protein: CASSQGASGGSYTGELFF.

This clone was recorded a few times. The V call is TRBV5-1, the J call TRBJ2-5, with D possibly being TRBD2 (7 bases). The CDR3 is 13 residues long. Trimming pared 5 bases from V and 5 bases from J, leaving 13 bases between. Looked up from germline, CDR1 is SGHRS and CDR2 is YFSETQ. The CDR3 sequence: CASRPEGGETQYF. Here the CDR3 DNA reads TGCGCCAGCAGACCCGAGGGGGGGGAGACCCAGTACTTC.

This clone has just a few counts. The V and J genes are TRBV6-1 and TRBJ2-1, with D possibly TRBD1 on 5 matching bases. Trimming stripped 0 bases from V and 6 bases from J, with 12 bases between. CDR3 length: 15 residues. The germline gives CDR1 MNHNS, CDR2 SASEGT. The CDR3: CASSEAWQGSNEQFF. The DNA of the CDR3 is TGTGCCAGCAGTGAAGCTTGGCAGGGTAGCAATGAGCAGTTCTTC.

V and J are TRBV5-1 and TRBJ1-1, with TRBD1 as a possible D gene (6 bases). CDR1 and CDR2 (germline): SGHRS, YFSETQ. There are 12 residues in the CDR3. V lost 3 bases, J lost 3 bases, and 6 bases lay in between. In DNA form, the CDR3 reads TGCGCCAGCAGCTCAGGGGACACTGAAGCTTTCTTT. Protein: CASSSGDTEAFF.

This clone was counted only a few times. The chain recombines TRBV6-6 with TRBJ1-6; D not certain. The V and J ends lost 2 bases and 9 bases respectively, with 14 bases between them. This CDR3 contains 15 residues. The germline V gene encodes CDR1 MNHNY and CDR2 SVGAGI (reference sequence). In nucleotides, the CDR3 is TGTGCCAGCAGTTACGTGGCACTACAAGGTTCACCCCTCCACTTT. As protein: CASSYVALQGSPLHF.

This clone was counted between two and nine times. V and J are TRBV28 and TRBJ2-3; TRBD1 agrees at 8 bases. The CDR3 has 18 amino acids. The germline gives CDR1 MDHEN, CDR2 SYDVKM. V trimming: 9 bases; J trimming: 6 bases; junction bases outside the gene matches: 23. The CDR3 DNA follows: TGTGCCAGTCGGGACAGGACGGGGTTCGAATTTCTTAGGGATACGCAGTATTTT. It is translated as CASRDRTGFEFLRDTQYF.

This chain links TRBV6-5 with TRBJ1-3; no clear D gene. This CDR3 region has 14 residues. V dropped 2 bases and J dropped 1 base, with 6 bases sitting between them. CDR1 is MNHEY, CDR2 SVGAGI, per germline. The CDR3: CASSYEVSGNTIYF. The CDR3 coding sequence is TGTGCCAGCAGTTACGAGGTATCTGGAAACACCATATATTTT.

This clone was observed a few times. The chain recombines TRBV28 with TRBJ1-5; TRBD1 matches 10 bases. The V gene's germline CDR1 is MDHEN and CDR2 SYDVKM. This CDR3 region has 18 residues. After removal of 4 bases from V and 4 bases from J, the junction contained 13 bases not matched to a gene. As DNA, the CDR3 is TGTGCCAGCAGTTCAACCGGGACAGGGGTGTATGGGAATCAGCCCCAGCATTTT. Encoded protein: CASSSTGTGVYGNQPQHF.

V and J are TRBV30 and TRBJ1-6; tentative D call: TRBD1 (5 bases). With 3 bases removed from V and 10 bases from J, the gap between germline ends came to 7 bases. CDR1 is GTSNPN, CDR2 SVGIG, per germline (reference sequence). The CDR3 covers 11 residues. The CDR3 nucleotides are TGTGCCTGGAGGTGGGGCTCACCCCTCCACTTT. Protein: CAWRWGSPLHF.

This clone was observed a handful of times. The chain is built from TRBV4-2 and TRBJ1-3; TRBD1 is a possible D gene (6 bases). Germline V CDR1 and CDR2: LGHNA, YNFKEQ. There are 18 residues in the CDR3. The ends were cut back, 2 bases at V and 4 bases at J, with 21 bases in the middle. In nucleotides, the CDR3 is TGTGCCAGCAGCCAATCGGCCAACAGGGACAACCGAGGAAACACCATATATTTT. Its translation: CASSQSANRDNRGNTIYF.

This clone was detected a few times. The chain links TRBV5-4 to TRBJ2-7; 8 bases fit TRBD2. CDR3 length: 15 residues. With V trimmed by 0 bases and J by 3 bases, 5 bases remained unmatched. The germline V gene has CDR1 SGHNT and CDR2 YYREEE (reference sequence). The CDR3 here is CASSLGTSGIYEQYF. Written as DNA, the CDR3 is TGTGCCAGCAGCTTGGGAACTAGCGGAATCTACGAGCAGTACTTC.